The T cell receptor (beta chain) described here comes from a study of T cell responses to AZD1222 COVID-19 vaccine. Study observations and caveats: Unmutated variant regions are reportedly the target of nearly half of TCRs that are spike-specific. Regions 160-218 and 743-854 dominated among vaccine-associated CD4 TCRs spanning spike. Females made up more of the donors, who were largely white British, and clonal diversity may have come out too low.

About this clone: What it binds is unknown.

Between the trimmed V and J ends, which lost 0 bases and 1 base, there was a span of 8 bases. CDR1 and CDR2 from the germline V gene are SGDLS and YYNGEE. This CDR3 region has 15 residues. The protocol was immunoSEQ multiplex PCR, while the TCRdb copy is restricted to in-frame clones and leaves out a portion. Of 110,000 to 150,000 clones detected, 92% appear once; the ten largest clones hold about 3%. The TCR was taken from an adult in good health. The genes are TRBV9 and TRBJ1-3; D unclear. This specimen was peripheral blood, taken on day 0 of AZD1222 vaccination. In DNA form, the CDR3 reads TGTGCCAGCAGCGTAGAGATTGCTTCTGGAAACACCATATATTTT. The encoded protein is CASSVEIASGNTIYF.